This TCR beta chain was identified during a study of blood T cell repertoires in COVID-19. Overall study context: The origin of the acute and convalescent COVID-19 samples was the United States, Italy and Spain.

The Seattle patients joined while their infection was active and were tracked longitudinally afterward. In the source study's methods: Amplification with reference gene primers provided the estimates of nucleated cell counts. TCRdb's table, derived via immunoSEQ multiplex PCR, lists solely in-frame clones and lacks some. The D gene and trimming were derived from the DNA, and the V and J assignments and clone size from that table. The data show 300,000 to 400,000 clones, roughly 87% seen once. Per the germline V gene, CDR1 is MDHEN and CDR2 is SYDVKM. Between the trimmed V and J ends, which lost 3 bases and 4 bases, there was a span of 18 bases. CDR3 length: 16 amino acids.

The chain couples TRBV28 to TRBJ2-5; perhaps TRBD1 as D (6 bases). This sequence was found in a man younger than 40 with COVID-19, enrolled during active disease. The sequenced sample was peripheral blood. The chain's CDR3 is CASSFGDKALAETQYF. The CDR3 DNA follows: TGTGCCAGCAGTTTCGGGGACAAAGCTTTGGCAGAGACCCAGTACTTC.